Each of the 2 T cell receptor beta chains below was sequenced from the same sample in a study of regulatory T cells in long-lasting Graves disease. Time point given: newly diagnosed GD, antithyroid drugs for less than 3 months. Making the TCR library involved RNA that had been extracted from PBMCs. Libraries of TCR beta came from iRepertoire HTBI primers plus Arm-PCR of CDR3 regions. TCRdb re-analysed the multiplex PCR reads in MiXCR, keeping a single row per CDR3 protein. There are a few hundred thousand distinct CDR3 sequences in the sample; less than 15% occur only once, and 10% lies in the top ten. The same specimen was also included in a second study, on T cells in Graves' hyperthyroidism and ophthalmopathy.

This specimen consisted of peripheral blood mononuclear cells (PBMCs), obtained at new diagnosis, from a patient treated with antithyroid drugs. The receptors were gathered from a man aged 25-45 years with Graves disease.

There are a few counts of this clonotype. The chain is built from TRBV20-1 and TRBJ1-2; perhaps TRBD1 as D (5 bases). In germline, CDR1 is DFQATT, CDR2 SNEGSKA (reference sequence). The CDR3 has 15 amino acids. Deletions cut 5 bases from V and 3 bases from J, with 19 bases between. CDR3 amino acids: CSAGTQGFKDYGYTF. Here the CDR3 DNA reads TGCAGTGCTGGTACCCAGGGTTTTAAGGACTATGGCTACACCTTC.

In its sample, this clonotype was seen a few times. This chain connects TRBV7-9 to TRBJ2-1, with a tentative D call TRBD1 (5 bases). The length of the CDR3 is 13 residues. Germline-derived CDR1 and CDR2 are SEHNR and FQNEAQ (reference sequence). V lost 5 bases and J 8 bases, leaving 13 bases between the germline ends. CDR3 protein: CASSVTEADEQFF. The CDR3 DNA sequence: TGTGCCAGCAGCGTGACAGAGGCCGATGAGCAGTTCTTC.